The 3 T cell receptor beta chains in this list originate from one sample, sequenced in a study of HIV-infected patients and healthy controls. All unsorted peripheral T cells were captured because whole blood was used without fractionation. About 540 ng RNA was reverse transcribed with alpha and beta constant-region primers. Using multiplexing indices, alpha and beta chain libraries were generated apart by chain-specific third strand synthesis. A single record per CDR3 protein comes from TCRdb applying MiXCR to the 5' RACE reads. The table records 15,000 to 17,000 distinct CDR3 sequences, around 7.7% of them present only once. Sequencing input: blood. The receptors were gathered from an adult in good health.

This clonotype was detected many times. The CDR3 reads CASSQTRLRANEQFF. CDR3 nucleotides: TGTGCCAGCAGCCAGACTAGACTGCGCGCGAATGAGCAGTTCTTC. This rearrangement joins TRBV7-2 to TRBJ2-1; a possible D gene is TRBD2 (6 bases). The CDR3 spans 15 residues. Trimming removed 5 bases from V and 7 bases from J, with 18 bases in between. Per the germline V gene, CDR1 is SGHTA and CDR2 is FQGNSA.

At least ten counts were recorded for this clonotype. The V gene is TRBV5-1, the J gene TRBJ2-4; 9 bases are a match to TRBD1. With 3 bases clipped from V and 8 bases from J, the junction kept 3 bases outside the gene matches. CDR1 SGHRS and CDR2 YFSETQ come from the germline V gene. This CDR3 region has 13 residues. The CDR3 DNA reads TGCGCCAGCAGCTCTGACAGGGGGGACATTCAGTACTTC. This codes for CASSSDRGDIQYF.

The table lists this clonotype with many counts. The CDR3 loop reads CASSLGQGAAYEQYF. In DNA form, the CDR3 reads TGTGCCAGCAGCTTAGGCCAGGGCGCCGCCTACGAGCAGTACTTC. The chain uses TRBV7-2 and TRBJ2-7, with D tentatively TRBD1 (5 bases). Trimming took 1 base from V and 2 from J, leaving 12 bases between them. The CDR3 has 15 amino acids. The germline CDR1 and CDR2 sequences are SGHTA and FQGNSA.